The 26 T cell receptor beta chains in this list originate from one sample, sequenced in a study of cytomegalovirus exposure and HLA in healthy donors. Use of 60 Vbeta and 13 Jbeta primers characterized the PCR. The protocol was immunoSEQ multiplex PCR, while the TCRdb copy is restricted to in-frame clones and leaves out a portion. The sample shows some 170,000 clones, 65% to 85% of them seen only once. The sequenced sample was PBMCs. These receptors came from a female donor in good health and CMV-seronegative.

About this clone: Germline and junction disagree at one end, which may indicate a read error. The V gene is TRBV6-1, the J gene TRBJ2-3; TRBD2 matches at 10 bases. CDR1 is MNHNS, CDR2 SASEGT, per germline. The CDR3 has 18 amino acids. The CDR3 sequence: CASSEGWVLAGVADTQYF. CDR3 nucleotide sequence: TGTGCCAGCAGCGAAGGGTGGGTCCTAGCGGGAGTTGCAGATACGCAGTATTTT.

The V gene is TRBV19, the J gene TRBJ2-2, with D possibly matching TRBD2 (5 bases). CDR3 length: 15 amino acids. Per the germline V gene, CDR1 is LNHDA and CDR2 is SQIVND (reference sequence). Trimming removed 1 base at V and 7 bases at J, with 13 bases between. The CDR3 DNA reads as TGTGCCAGTAGTATAGTAGCAGGAGGTCTCGGGGAGCTGTTTTTT. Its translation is CASSIVAGGLGELFF.

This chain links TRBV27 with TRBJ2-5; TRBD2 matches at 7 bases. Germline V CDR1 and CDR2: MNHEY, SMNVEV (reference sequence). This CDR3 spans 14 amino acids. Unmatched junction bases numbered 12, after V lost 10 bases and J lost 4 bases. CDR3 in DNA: TGTGCCACAAAAAGGGCGGGAGAGCGAGAGACCCAGTACTTC. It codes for CATKRAGERETQYF.

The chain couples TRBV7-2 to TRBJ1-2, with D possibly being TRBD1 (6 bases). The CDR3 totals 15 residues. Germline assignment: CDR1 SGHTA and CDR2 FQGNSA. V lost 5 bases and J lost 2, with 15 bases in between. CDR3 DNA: TGTGCCAGCAGCATCGCGGGGGGGCCGAACTATGGCTACACCTTC. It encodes CASSIAGGPNYGYTF.

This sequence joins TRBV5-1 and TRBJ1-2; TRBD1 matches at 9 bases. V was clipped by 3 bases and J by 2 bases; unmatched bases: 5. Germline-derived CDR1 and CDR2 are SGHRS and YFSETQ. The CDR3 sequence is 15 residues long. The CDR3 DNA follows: TGCGCCAGCAGCTGGGGGACAGGGACCAACTATGGCTACACCTTC. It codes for CASSWGTGTNYGYTF.

Written as DNA, the CDR3 is TGTGCCAGCAGTTCCCCGGGGGAGGCCCTCTCCTACGAGCAGTACTTC. Its translation: CASSSPGEALSYEQYF. This chain connects TRBV28 to TRBJ2-7; tentatively, D is TRBD2 (6 bases). In germline, CDR1 is MDHEN, CDR2 SYDVKM. The CDR3 sequence is 16 residues long. Trimming took 4 bases from V and 0 from J, leaving 16 bases between them.

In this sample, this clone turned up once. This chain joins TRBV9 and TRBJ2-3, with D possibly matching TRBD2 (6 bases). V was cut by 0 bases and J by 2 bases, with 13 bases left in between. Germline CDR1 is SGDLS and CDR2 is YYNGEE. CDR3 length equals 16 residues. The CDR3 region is CASSVAGGRTTDTQYF. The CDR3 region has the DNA TGTGCCAGCAGCGTAGCTGGGGGGAGAACCACAGATACGCAGTATTTT.

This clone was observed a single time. As DNA, the CDR3 is TGCGCCAGCAGCTCCACTACCGCGAACACTGAAGCTTTCTTT. Residues: CASSSTTANTEAFF. The rearrangement joins TRBV5-1 to TRBJ1-1; D not certain. Between the trimmed V and J ends, which lost 3 bases and 1 base, there was a span of 10 bases. The CDR3 loop spans 14 amino acids. Germline CDR1 is SGHRS and CDR2 is YFSETQ. The entire variable domain, with the rest obtained from reference TRBV5-1 and TRBJ1-1, is as follows: KAGVTQTPRYLIKTRGQQVTLSCSPISGHRSVSWYQQTPGQGLQFLFEYFSETQRNKGNFPGRFSGRQFSNSRSEMNVSTLELGDSALYLCASSSTTANTEAFFGQGTRLTVV.

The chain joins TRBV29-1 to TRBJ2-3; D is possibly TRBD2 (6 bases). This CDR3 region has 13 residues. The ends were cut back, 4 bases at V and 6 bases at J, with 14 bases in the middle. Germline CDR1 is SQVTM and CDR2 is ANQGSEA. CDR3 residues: CSVGPGALDTQYF. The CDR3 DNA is TGCAGCGTTGGACCGGGAGCCCTTGATACGCAGTATTTT.

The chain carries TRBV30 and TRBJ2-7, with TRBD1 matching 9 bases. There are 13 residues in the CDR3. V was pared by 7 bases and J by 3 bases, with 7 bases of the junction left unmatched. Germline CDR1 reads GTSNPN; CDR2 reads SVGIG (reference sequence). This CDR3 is CAFEQGAIYEQYF. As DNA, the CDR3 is TGTGCCTTTGAACAGGGGGCTATCTACGAGCAGTACTTC.

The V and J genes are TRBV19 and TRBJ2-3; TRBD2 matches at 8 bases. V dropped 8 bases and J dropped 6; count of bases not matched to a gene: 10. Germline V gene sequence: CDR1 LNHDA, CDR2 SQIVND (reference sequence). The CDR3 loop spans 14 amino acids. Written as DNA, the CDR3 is TGTGCCAGTGGACCGGGGGGGCCCTTGGATACGCAGTATTTT. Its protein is CASGPGGPLDTQYF.

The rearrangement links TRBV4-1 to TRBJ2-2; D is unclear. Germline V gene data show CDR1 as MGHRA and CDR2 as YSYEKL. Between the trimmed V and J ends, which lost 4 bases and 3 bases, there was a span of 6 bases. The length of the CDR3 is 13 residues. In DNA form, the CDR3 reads TGCGCCAGCAGCCCCTTAGACACCGGGGAGCTGTTTTTT. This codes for CASSPLDTGELFF.

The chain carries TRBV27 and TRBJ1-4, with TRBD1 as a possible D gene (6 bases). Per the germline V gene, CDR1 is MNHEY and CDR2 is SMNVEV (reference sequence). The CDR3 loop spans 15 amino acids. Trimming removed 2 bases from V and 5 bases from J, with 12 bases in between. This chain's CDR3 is CASSLVIRGNEKLFF. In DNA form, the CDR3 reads TGTGCCAGCAGTTTAGTCATCAGGGGAAATGAAAAACTGTTTTTT.

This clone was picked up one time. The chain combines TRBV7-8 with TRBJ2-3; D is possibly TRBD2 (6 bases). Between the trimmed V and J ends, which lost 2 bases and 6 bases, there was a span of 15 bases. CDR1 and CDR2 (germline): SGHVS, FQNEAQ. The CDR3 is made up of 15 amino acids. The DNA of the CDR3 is TGTGCCAGCAGCTTATCTGACGCGGGGAATGATACGCAGTATTTT. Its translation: CASSLSDAGNDTQYF.

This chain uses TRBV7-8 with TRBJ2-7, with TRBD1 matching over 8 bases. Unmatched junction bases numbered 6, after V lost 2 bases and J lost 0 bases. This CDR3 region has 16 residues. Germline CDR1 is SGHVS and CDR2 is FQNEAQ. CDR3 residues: CASSLTLTGASYEQYF. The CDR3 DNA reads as TGTGCCAGCAGCTTAACTCTGACAGGGGCCTCCTACGAGCAGTACTTC.

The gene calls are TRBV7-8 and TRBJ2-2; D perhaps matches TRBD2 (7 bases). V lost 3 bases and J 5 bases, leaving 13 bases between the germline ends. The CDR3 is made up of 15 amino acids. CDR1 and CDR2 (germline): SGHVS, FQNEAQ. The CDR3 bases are TGTGCCAGCAGCTTGAGGGGGGGCCAAACCGGGGAGCTGTTTTTT. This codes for CASSLRGGQTGELFF. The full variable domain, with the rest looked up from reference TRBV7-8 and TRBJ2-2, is GAGVSQSPRYKVAKRGQDVALRCDPISGHVSLFWYQQALGQGPEFLTYFQNEAQLDKSGLPSDRFFAERPEGSVSTLKIQRTQQEDSAVYLCASSLRGGQTGELFFGEGSRLTVL.

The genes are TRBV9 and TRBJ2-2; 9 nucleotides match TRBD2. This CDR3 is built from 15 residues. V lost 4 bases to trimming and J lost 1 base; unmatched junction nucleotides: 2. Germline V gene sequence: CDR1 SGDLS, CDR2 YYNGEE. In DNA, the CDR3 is TGTGCCAGCAGCCCAGCGGGGGGGAACACCGGGGAGCTGTTTTTT. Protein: CASSPAGGNTGELFF.

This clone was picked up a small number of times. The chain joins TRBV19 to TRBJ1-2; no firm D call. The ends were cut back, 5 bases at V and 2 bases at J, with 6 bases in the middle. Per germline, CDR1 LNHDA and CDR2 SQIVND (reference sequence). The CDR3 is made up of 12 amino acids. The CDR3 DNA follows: TGTGCCAGTAGTGAGGTAAACTATGGCTACACCTTC. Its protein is CASSEVNYGYTF.

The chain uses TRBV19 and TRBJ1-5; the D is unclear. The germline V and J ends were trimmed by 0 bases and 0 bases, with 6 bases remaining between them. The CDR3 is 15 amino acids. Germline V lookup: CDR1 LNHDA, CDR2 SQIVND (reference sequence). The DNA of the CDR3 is TGTGCCAGTAGTATAGATCCGTATAGCAATCAGCCCCAGCATTTT. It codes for CASSIDPYSNQPQHF. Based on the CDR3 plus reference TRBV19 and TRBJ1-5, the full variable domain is DGGITQSPKYLFRKEGQNVTLSCEQNLNHDAMYWYRQDPGQGLRLIYYSQIVNDFQKGDIAEGYSVSREKKESFPLTVTSAQKNPTAFYLCASSIDPYSNQPQHFGDGTRLSIL.

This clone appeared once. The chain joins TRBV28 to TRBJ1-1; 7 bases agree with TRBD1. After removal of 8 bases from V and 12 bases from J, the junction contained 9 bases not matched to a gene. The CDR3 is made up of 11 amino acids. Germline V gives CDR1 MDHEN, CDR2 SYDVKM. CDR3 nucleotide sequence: TGTGCCAGCCAACTTGACAGGGTAACTTTCTTT. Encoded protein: CASQLDRVTFF.

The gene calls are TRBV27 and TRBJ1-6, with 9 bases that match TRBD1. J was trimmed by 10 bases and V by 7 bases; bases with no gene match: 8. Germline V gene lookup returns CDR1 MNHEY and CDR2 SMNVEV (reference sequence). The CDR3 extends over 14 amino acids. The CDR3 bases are TGTGCCAGCACTCTGGGACAGGGAATCTCACCCCTCCACTTT. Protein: CASTLGQGISPLHF.

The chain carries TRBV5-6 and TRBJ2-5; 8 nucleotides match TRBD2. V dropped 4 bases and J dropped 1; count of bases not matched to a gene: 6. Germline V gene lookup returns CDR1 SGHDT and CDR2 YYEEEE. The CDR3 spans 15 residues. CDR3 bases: TGTGCCAGCAGCATACCCGGACTAGCCCAAGAGACCCAGTACTTC. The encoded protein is CASSIPGLAQETQYF. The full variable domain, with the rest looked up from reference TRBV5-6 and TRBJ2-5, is DAGVTQSPTHLIKTRGQQVTLRCSPKSGHDTVSWYQQALGQGPQFIFQYYEEEERQRGNFPDRFSGHQFPNYSSELNVNALLLGDSALYLCASSIPGLAQETQYFGPGTRLLVL.

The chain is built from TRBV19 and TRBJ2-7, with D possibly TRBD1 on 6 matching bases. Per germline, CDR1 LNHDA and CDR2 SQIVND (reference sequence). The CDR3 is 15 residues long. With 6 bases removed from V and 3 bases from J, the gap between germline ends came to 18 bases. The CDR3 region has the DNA TGTGCCAGTAGCCCACGGCAGGGGACAAACTACGAGCAGTACTTC. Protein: CASSPRQGTNYEQYF.

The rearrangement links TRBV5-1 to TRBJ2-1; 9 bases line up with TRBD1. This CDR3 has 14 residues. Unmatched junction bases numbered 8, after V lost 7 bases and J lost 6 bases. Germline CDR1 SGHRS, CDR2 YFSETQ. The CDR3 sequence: CASGRTGDSNEQFF. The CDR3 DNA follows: TGCGCCAGCGGGAGGACAGGGGATAGCAATGAGCAGTTCTTC.

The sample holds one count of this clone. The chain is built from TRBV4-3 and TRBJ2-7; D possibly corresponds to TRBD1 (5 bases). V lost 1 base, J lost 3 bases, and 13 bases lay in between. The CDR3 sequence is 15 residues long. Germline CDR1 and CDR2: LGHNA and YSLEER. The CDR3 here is CASSQAQVGHYEQYF. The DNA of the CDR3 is TGCGCCAGCAGCCAAGCGCAGGTAGGACACTACGAGCAGTACTTC.

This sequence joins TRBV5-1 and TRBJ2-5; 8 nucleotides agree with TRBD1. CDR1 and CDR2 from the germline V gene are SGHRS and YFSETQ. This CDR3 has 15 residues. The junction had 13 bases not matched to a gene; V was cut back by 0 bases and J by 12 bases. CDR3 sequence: CASSLDGRGQATEYF. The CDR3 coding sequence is TGCGCCAGCAGCTTGGACGGAAGGGGACAGGCTACTGAGTACTTC.